This T cell receptor (beta chain) derives from a study of cytomegalovirus exposure and HLA in healthy donors. Study-level information: Approximately 81% of 300 to 450 genotyped donors fell in the Caucasian-associated ancestry cluster. Broader study findings: Listed as cytomegalovirus-associated were 150 or so TCR beta chains. Because they were indistinguishable, some V segments, including TRBV6-2 and TRBV6-3, were excluded.

The CDR3 is 15 amino acids. The germline gives CDR1 MGHDK, CDR2 SYGVNS. V lost 1 base and J 4 bases, leaving 11 bases between the germline ends. The primer mix had 60 Vbeta and 13 Jbeta primers. The method was immunoSEQ multiplex PCR; TCRdb's version includes in-frame clones alone and lacks a portion of them. The sample carries around 65,000 clones, 55% to 65% recorded once. Details on this clone: Antigen unknown.

This clonotype originated in a man aged 25-45 years in good health and CMV-seronegative. The source material was PBMCs. V usage is TRBV25-1 and J usage is TRBJ2-1; TRBD2 might be the D (5 bases). DNA for the CDR3: TGTGCCAGCAGTGAATGGAGCGTAGCGTACAATGAGCAGTTCTTC. Its translation: CASSEWSVAYNEQFF. Full variable domain (outside the CDR3, taken from reference TRBV25-1 and TRBJ2-1): EADIYQTPRYLVIGTGKKITLECSQTMGHDKMYWYQQDPGMELHLIHYSYGVNSTEKGDLSSESTVSRIRTEHFPLTLESARPSHTSQYLCASSEWSVAYNEQFFGPGTRLTVL.